The sample holds one count of the clone carrying this TCR beta chain. Its antigen is unknown. Trimming took off 0 bases at V and 7 bases at J, with 9 bases between the two ends. The CDR3 runs to 13 residues. The germline V gene encodes CDR1 WNHNN and CDR2 SYGVQD (reference sequence). Amplification used 60 Vbeta primers and 13 Jbeta primers. Clones were read by immunoSEQ multiplex PCR, and TCRdb kept only the in-frame ones, dropping some. Found here are 150,000 or so clones, approximately 86% of them singletons; the top ten hold roughly 1.5%. These data come from a study of cytomegalovirus exposure and HLA in healthy donors. Whole-study findings and limits: Among the CMV-associated chains, three were confirmed in vitro as specific for CMV antigens.

The chain combines TRBV10-1 with TRBJ1-2; D remains unclear. This receptor was identified in a male donor in good health and CMV-seronegative. Sequencing input: PBMCs. CDR3 protein: CASSESGGFGYTF. The CDR3 DNA is TGCGCCAGCAGTGAGTCGGGAGGGTTTGGCTACACCTTC.